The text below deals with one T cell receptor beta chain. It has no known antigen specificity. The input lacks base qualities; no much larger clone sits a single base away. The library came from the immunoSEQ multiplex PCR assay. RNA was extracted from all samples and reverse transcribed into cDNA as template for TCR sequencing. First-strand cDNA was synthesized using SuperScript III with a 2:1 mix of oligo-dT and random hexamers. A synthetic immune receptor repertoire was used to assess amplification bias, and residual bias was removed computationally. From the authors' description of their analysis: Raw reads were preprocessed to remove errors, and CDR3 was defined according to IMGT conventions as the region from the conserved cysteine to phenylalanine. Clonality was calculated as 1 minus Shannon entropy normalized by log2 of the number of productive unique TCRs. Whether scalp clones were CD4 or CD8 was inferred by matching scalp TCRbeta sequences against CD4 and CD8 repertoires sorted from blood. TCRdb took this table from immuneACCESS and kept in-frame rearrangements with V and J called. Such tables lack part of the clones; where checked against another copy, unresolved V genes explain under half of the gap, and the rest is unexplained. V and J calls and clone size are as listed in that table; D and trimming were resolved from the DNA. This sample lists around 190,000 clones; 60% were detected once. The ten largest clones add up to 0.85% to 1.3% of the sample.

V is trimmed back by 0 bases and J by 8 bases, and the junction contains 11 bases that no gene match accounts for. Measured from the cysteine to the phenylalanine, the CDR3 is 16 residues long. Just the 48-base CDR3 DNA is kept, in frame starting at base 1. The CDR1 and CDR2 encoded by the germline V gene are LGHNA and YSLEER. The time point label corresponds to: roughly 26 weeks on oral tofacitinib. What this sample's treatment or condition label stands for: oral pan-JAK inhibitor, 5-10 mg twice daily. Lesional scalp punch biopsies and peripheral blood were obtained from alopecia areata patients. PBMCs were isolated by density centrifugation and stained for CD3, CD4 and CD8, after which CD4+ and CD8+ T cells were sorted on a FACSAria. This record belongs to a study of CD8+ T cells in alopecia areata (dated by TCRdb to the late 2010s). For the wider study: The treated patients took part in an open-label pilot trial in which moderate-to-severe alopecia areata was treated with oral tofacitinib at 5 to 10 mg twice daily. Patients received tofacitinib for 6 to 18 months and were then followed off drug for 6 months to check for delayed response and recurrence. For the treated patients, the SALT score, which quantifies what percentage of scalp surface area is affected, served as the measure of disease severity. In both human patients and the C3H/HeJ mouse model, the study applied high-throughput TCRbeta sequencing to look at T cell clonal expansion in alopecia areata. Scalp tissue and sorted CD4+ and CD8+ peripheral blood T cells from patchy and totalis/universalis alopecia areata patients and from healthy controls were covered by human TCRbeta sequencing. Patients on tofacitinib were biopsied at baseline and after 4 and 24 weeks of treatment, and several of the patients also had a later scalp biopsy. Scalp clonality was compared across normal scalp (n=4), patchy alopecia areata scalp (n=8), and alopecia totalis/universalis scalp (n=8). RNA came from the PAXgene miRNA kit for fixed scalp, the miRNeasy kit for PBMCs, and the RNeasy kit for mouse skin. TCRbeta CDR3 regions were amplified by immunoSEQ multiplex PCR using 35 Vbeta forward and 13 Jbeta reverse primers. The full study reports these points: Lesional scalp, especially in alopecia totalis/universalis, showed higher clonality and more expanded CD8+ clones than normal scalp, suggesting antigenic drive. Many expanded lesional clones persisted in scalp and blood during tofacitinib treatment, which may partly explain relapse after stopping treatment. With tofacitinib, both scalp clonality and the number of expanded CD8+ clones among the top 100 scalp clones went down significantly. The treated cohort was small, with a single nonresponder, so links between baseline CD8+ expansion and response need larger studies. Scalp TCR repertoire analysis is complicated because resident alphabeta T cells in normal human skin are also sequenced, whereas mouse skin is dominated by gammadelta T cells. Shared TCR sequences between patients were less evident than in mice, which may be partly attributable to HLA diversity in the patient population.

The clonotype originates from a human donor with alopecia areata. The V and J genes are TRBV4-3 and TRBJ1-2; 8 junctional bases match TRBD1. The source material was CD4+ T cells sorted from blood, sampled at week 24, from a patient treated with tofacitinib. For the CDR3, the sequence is CASSQDLGGQGSGYTF. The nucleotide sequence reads TGCGCCAGCAGCCAAGATTTGGGAGGACAGGGATCCGGCTACACCTTC.